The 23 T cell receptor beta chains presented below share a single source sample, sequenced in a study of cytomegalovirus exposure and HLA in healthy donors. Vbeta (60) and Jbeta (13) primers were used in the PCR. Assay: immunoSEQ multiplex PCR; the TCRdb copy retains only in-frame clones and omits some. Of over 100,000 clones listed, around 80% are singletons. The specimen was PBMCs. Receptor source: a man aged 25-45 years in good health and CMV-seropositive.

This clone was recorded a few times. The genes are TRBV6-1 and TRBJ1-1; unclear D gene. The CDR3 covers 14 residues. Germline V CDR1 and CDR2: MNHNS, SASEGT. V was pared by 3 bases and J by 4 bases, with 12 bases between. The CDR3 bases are TGTGCCAGCAGTGAGTTATTAATAGTCACTGAAGCTTTCTTT. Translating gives CASSELLIVTEAFF.

The CDR3 spells CASSSVDRGVDEQFF. CDR3 sequence (DNA): TGTGCCAGCAGCTCAGTGGACAGGGGTGTCGATGAGCAGTTCTTC. V gene TRBV7-7 combines with J gene TRBJ2-1; 9 bases line up with TRBD1. The CDR3 runs 15 residues. Trimming at V came to 4 bases and at J to 8 bases, leaving 9 bases not matched to a gene. The germline gives CDR1 SSHAT, CDR2 FNYEAQ (reference sequence).

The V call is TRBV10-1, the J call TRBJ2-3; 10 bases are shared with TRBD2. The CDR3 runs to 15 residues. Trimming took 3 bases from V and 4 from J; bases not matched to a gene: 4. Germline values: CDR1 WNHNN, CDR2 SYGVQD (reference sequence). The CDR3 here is CASSDSSGGADTQYF. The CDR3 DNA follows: TGCGCCAGCAGTGATTCTAGCGGGGGCGCAGATACGCAGTATTTT.

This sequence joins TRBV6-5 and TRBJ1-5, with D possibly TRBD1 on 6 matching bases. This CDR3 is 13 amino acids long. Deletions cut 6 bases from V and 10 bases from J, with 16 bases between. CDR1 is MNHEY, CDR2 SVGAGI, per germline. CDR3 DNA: TGTGCCAGCAGACAACAGGGTGATGGTCCCCAGCATTTT. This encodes CASRQQGDGPQHF.

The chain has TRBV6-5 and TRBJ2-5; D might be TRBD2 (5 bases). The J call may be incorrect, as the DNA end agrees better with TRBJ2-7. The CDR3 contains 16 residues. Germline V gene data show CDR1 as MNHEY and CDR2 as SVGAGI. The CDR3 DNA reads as TGTGCCAGCAGTTACTCGCCGGACTTAAGCTCCTACGAGCAGTACTTC. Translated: CASSYSPDLSSYEQYF.

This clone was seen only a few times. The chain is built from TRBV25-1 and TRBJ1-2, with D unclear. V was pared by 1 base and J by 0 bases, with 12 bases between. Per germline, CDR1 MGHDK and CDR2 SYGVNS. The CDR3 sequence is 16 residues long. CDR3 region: CASSEWRHGTNYGYTF. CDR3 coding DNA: TGTGCCAGCAGTGAATGGCGACACGGTACTAACTATGGCTACACCTTC.

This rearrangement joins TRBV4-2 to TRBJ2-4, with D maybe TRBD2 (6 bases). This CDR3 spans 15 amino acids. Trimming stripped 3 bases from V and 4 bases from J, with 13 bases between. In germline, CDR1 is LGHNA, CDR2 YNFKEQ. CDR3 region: CASSHYRELKNIQYF. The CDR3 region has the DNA TGTGCCAGCAGCCACTACCGGGAGCTAAAAAACATTCAGTACTTC.

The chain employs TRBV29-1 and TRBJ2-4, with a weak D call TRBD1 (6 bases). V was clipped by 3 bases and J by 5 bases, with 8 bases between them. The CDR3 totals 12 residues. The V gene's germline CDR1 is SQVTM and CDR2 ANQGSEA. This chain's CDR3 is CSVDRGENIQYF. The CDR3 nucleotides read TGCAGCGTTGACAGGGGAGAAAACATTCAGTACTTC.

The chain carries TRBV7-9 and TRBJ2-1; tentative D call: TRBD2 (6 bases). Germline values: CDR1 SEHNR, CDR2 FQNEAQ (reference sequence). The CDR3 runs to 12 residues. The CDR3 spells CASSSRSDGGFF. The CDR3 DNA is TGTGCTTCGTCGAGTCGTAGCGACGGGGGGTTCTTC.

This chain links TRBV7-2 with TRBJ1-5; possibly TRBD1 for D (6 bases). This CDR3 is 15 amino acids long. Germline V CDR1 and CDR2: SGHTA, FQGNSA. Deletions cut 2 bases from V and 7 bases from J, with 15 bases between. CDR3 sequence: CASSLSLRGGQPQHF. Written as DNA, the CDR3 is TGTGCCAGCAGCTTAAGTCTGAGGGGGGGGCAGCCCCAGCATTTT. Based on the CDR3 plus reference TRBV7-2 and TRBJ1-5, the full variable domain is GAGVSQSPSNKVTEKGKDVELRCDPISGHTALYWYRQSLGQGLEFLIYFQGNSAPDKSGLPSDRFSAERTGGSVSTLTIQRTQQEDSAVYLCASSLSLRGGQPQHFGDGTRLSIL.

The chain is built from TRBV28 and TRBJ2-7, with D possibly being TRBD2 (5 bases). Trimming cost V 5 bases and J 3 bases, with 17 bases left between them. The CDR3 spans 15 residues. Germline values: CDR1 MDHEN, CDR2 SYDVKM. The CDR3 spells CASSNPSGVSYEQYF. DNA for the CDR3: TGTGCCAGCAGTAACCCCTCCGGGGTCAGCTACGAGCAGTACTTC.

CDR3 in amino acids: CASRGRDSITDTQYF. DNA for the CDR3: TGTGCCAGCAGGGGGAGGGACTCTATCACAGATACGCAGTATTTT. The chain carries TRBV2 and TRBJ2-3, with 7 bases that match TRBD2. J gave up 2 bases and V 6 bases, and 8 bases lay outside the gene matches. This CDR3 comprises 15 residues. CDR1 and CDR2 from the germline V gene are SNHLY and FYNNEI.

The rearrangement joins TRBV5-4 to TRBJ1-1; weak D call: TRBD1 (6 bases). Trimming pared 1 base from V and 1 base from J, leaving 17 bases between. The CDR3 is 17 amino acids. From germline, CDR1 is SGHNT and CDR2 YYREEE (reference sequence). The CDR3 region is CASSLNYGTPENTEAFF. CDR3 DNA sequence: TGTGCCAGCAGCTTGAATTATGGGACACCGGAGAACACTGAAGCTTTCTTT.

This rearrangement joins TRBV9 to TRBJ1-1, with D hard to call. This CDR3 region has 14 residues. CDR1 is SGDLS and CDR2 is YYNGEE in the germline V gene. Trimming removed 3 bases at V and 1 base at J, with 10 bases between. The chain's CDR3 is CASSASRGNTEAFF. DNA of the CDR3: TGTGCCAGCAGCGCCTCGCGGGGGAACACTGAAGCTTTCTTT.

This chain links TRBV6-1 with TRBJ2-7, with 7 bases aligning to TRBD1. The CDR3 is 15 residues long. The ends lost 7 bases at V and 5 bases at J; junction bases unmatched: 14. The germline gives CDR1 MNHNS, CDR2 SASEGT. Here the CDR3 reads CASTLLGQGEDEQYF. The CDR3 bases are TGTGCCAGCACCTTGCTTGGGCAGGGGGAAGACGAGCAGTACTTC.

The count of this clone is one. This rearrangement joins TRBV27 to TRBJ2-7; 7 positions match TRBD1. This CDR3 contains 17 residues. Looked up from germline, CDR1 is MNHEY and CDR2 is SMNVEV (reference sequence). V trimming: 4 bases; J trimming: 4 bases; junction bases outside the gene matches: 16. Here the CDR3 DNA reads TGTGCCAGCAGTTCGCGAACCCAAAGACAGGGCTGGTACGAGCAGTACTTC. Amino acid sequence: CASSSRTQRQGWYEQYF.

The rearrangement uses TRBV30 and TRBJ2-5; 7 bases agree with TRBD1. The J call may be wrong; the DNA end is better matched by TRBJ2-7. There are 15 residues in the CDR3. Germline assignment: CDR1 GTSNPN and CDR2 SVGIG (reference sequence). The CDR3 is CAWSVGTDATYEQYF. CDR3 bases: TGTGCCTGGAGTGTAGGGACAGACGCCACCTACGAGCAGTACTTC.

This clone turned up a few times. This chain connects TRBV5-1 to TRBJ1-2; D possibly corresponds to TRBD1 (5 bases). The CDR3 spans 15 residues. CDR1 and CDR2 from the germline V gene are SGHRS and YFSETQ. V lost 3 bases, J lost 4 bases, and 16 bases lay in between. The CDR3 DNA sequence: TGCGCCAGCAGCTCGCGCGGGACTCTCAGCTATGGCTACACCTTC. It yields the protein CASSSRGTLSYGYTF.

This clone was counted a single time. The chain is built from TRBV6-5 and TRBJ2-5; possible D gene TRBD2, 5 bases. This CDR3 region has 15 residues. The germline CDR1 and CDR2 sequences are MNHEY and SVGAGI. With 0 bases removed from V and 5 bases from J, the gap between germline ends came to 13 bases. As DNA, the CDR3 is TGTGCCAGCAGTTACTCGATAGCGATAACGGAGACCCAGTACTTC. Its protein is CASSYSIAITETQYF.

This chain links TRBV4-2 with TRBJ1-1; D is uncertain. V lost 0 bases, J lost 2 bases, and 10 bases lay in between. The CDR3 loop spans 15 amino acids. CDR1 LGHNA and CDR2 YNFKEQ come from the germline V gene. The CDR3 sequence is CASSQEGLINTEAFF. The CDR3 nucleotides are TGTGCCAGCAGCCAAGAGGGCCTGATAAACACTGAAGCTTTCTTT.

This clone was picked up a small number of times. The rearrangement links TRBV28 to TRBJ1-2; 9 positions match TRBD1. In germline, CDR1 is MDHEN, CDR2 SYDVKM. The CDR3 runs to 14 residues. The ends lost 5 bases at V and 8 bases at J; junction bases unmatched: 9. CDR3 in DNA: TGTGCCAGCAGTCCATACAGGGGGCTGGGCGGCTACACCTTC. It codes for CASSPYRGLGGYTF.

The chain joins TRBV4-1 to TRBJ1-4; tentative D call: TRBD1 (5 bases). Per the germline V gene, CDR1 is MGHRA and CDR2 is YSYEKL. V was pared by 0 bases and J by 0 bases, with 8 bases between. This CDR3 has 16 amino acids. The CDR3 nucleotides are TGCGCCAGCAGCCAAGATGGGGCAACAACTAATGAAAAACTGTTTTTT. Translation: CASSQDGATTNEKLFF.

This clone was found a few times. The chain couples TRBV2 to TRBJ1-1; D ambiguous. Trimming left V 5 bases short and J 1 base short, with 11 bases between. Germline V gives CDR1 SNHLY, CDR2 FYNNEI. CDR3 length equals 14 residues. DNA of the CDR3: TGTGCCAGCAGTCTGGACTTTTCGAACACTGAAGCTTTCTTT. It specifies CASSLDFSNTEAFF. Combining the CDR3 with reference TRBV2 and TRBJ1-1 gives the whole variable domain EPEVTQTPSHQVTQMGQEVILRCVPISNHLYFYWYRQILGQKVEFLVSFYNNEISEKSEIFDDQFSVERPDGSNFTLKIRSTKLEDSAMYFCASSLDFSNTEAFFGQGTRLTVV.